This T cell receptor beta chain was recorded in a study of T-cell reconstitution after alpha-beta-depleted transplantation in children. As concerns this clonotype: The antigen is undetermined.

Unique molecular identifiers were incorporated when the TCRbeta library was constructed. In TCRdb, the PCR reads were re-called with MiXCR into one record per CDR3 protein. Counted here are hundreds of thousands of distinct CDR3 sequences, about 15% occurring once; the ten biggest clones make up approximately 5%. With 6 bases removed from V and 7 bases from J, the gap between germline ends came to 19 bases. The CDR3 has 14 residues. Findings and caveats of the study: As was reported, about two months after transplant, alpha-beta T cells came from several hundred expanded graft clones. The main origin of T-cell counts and diversity one year after transplant was newly produced T cells.

The sample consisted of PBMCs, mostly from graft donor cells, taken 360 days after TCRalphabeta/CD19-depleted stem cell transplant. This chain connects TRBV12-3 or TRBV12-4 to TRBJ2-7; D is possibly TRBD1 (5 bases). This TCR derives from a male patient aged 10 to 17 who had a stem cell transplant for acute lymphoblastic leukemia, so the T cells may come from the graft donor. The CDR3 loop reads CASRSRVGSREQYF. CDR3 sequence (DNA): TGTGCCAGCAGGTCCAGGGTCGGGTCGAGAGAGCAGTACTTC.